A selection of T cell receptor beta chains follows, all from one sample in a study of T cell repertoires in cytomegalovirus infection. TCRdb reprocessed the reads with MiXCR, giving one entry per CDR3 protein. The profile covers some 920,000 distinct CDR3 sequences, with approximately 32% appearing a single time and roughly 12% taken by the ten largest. For these TCRs, the target antigens are not known. Sequenced material: cultured CD8+ T cells from PBMCs, taken from culture after CMV antigen stimulation. These receptors all stem from a human donor in good health (CMV status not recorded). Some clones in this sample may be carry-over from other donors' samples. The CDR3 runs from the conserved cysteine through the conserved F or W. A D gene is named only where the DNA matches it firmly. Clone size, where shown, is once, few, many, or a class for clones that have expanded.

TRBV10-3,13,TRBJ2-7,-,-,TGTGCCATCAAGGCAGGGCGAACCTACGAGCAGTACTTC,CAIKAGRTYEQYF
TRBV12-3/TRBV12-4,13,TRBJ2-1,many,-,TGTGCCAGCAGTTTAGGGCCGGGCTGGGAGCAGTTCTTC,CASSLGPGWEQFF
TRBV6-1,15,TRBJ1-2,-,-,TGTGCCAGCAGTCCTTCGACAGGCAGACCCTATGGCTACACCTTC,CASSPSTGRPYGYTF
TRBV3-1,15,TRBJ2-3,few,TRBD2,TGTGCCAGCAGCCAAGCCGGGGGGGCGTCTGATACGCAGTATTTT,CASSQAGGASDTQYF
TRBV10-3,11,TRBJ1-4,-,-,TGTGCCATCAGTGAAGAGGAAAAGCTGTTTTTT,CAISEEEKLFF
TRBV29-1,13,TRBJ2-7,once,-,TGCAGCGCCGCGCGGGACTCTGTCCACGAGCAGTACTTC,CSAARDSVHEQYF
TRBV24-1,16,TRBJ2-1,few,TRBD1,TGTGCCACCAGTGATGTGGGACAGGGAATCCTCAATGAGCAGTTCTTC,CATSDVGQGILNEQFF
TRBV14,12,TRBJ2-1,-,-,TGTGCCAGCAGCCCCGGATGGAATGAGCAGTTCTTC,CASSPGWNEQFF
TRBV9,15,TRBJ1-6,-,-,TGTGCCAGCAGCGTAGCCCCCCGGGGGGATTCACCCCTCCACTTT,CASSVAPRGDSPLHF
TRBV29-1,12,TRBJ1-4,-,TRBD1,TGCAGCGTTGAACGGATCCAGGGGGAACTGTTTTTT,CSVERIQGELFF
TRBV4-1,18,TRBJ1-6,few,-,TGCGCCAGCAGCCAACGTGCCGCAGGGAGAACCTATAATTCACCCCTCCACTTT,CASSQRAAGRTYNSPLHF
TRBV5-4,15,TRBJ2-5,-,-,TGTGCCAGCAGCTTGAAGGAAAATGTTAAAGAGACCCAGTACTTC,CASSLKENVKETQYF
TRBV7-3,15,TRBJ2-5,few,TRBD1,TGTGCCAGCAGCTTATTTAGGGGGCCGCGGGAGACCCAGTACTTC,CASSLFRGPRETQYF
TRBV10-3,17,TRBJ2-1,few,-,TGTGCCATCAGTGATACCCAGGGGGGGATTTCCTACAATGAGCAGTTCTTC,CAISDTQGGISYNEQFF
TRBV15,12,TRBJ2-1,few,-,TGTGCCACCAGCAGAGTGCTACAAGAGCAGTTCTTC,CATSRVLQEQFF
TRBV7-6,13,TRBJ2-4,few,TRBD2,TGTGCCAGCAGCTTGGGGGGGGGTGAGATTCAGTACTTC,CASSLGGGEIQYF
TRBV2,19,TRBJ2-1,-,TRBD2,TGTGCCAGCAGCCACACCGGGACTAGCGGTGCCTACTCCTACAATGAGCAGTTCTTC,CASSHTGTSGAYSYNEQFF
TRBV12-3/TRBV12-4,16,TRBJ2-2,many,-,TGTGCCAGCAGTCCAAAGCGGCCCGGCAACACCGGGGAGCTGTTTTTT,CASSPKRPGNTGELFF
TRBV27,14,TRBJ1-2,few,-,TGTGCCAGCCGGACTATGACAGAAAACTATGGCTACACCTTC,CASRTMTENYGYTF
TRBV9,17,TRBJ1-1,-,-,TGTGCCAGCAGCGAAGGGGCGGTCGGCTTGCGGAACACTGAAGCTTTCTTT,CASSEGAVGLRNTEAFF
TRBV20-1,13,TRBJ2-7,few,-,TGCAGTGCTAGGCGGACCTCATCCTACGAGCAGTACTTC,CSARRTSSYEQYF
TRBV12-3/TRBV12-4,13,TRBJ2-2,-,-,TGTGCCAGCAGAAAAGGGTTCAACGGGGAGCTGTTTTTT,CASRKGFNGELFF
TRBV5-5,15,TRBJ1-2,-,-,TGTGCCAGCAGCTTGGGGTTGGACAGTAACTATGGCTACACCTTC,CASSLGLDSNYGYTF
TRBV7-2,15,TRBJ2-1,many,TRBD2,TGTGCCAGCAGGGTAGCGGGAATCTCCTACAATGAGCAGTTCTTC,CASRVAGISYNEQFF
TRBV15,14,TRBJ2-2,few,-,TGTGCCACCCGCGCGGAGTGGGACACCGGGGAGCTGTTTTTT,CATRAEWDTGELFF
TRBV12-3/TRBV12-4,16,TRBJ2-3,many,-,TGTGCCAGCAGCCGATCCGGCGGGAATCCGACAGATACGCAGTATTTT,CASSRSGGNPTDTQYF
TRBV5-1,15,TRBJ2-1,few,-,TGCGCCAGCAGCCCTCGGACTGATATGAGGTGGGAGCAGTTCTTC,CASSPRTDMRWEQFF
TRBV20-1,14,TRBJ2-3,-,TRBD2,TGCAGTGCTACTCTAGCGGGGGGGCCTGATACGCAGTATTTT,CSATLAGGPDTQYF
TRBV7-4,15,TRBJ1-3,-,-,TGTGCCAGCAGATCGGGACGGGACTCTGGAAACACCATATATTTT,CASRSGRDSGNTIYF
TRBV25-1,13,TRBJ1-4,few,-,TGTGCCAGCAGGGACCTTGCGGGGGAAAAACTGTTTTTT,CASRDLAGEKLFF
TRBV27,14,TRBJ2-7,few,TRBD1,TGTGCCAGCAGTTTATCGACAGGGTTCTACGAGCAGTACTTC,CASSLSTGFYEQYF
TRBV7-9,13,TRBJ2-7,few,-,TGTGCCAGCAGCCCGCCGACAGTTTACGAGCAGTACTTC,CASSPPTVYEQYF
TRBV29-1,15,TRBJ1-4,-,TRBD1,TGCAGCGTTGAAGGCCAGGGACAGGGGAGTGAAAAACTGTTTTTT,CSVEGQGQGSEKLFF
TRBV2,12,TRBJ2-3,-,-,TGTGCCATCTATCCCGAGGCAGATACGCAGTATTTT,CAIYPEADTQYF
TRBV6-5,13,TRBJ2-1,-,-,TGTGCCAGCAGGCAGGGGTATGGGGATGAGCAGTTCTTC,CASRQGYGDEQFF
TRBV7-8,15,TRBJ2-3,many,-,TGTGCCAGCAGTTCTCCCAAAGTAGCCACAGATACGCAGTATTTT,CASSSPKVATDTQYF
TRBV12-3/TRBV12-4,11,TRBJ2-2,few,-,TGTGCGGGAGTGCATACCGGGGAGCTGTTTTTT,CAGVHTGELFF
TRBV6-2/TRBV6-3,17,TRBJ2-3,-,TRBD2,TGTGCCAGCAGTTACCCCGGCATAGCGGGGGGCACAGATACGCAGTATTTT,CASSYPGIAGGTDTQYF
TRBV6-5,17,TRBJ2-5,many,-,TGTGCCAGCAGCACTGCGGAGGGTGCTGGCGCCTACCAGACCCAGTACTTC,CASSTAEGAGAYQTQYF
TRBV5-1,16,TRBJ1-6,many,TRBD1,TGCGCCAGCAGCTTGGGGACAGGCGGATCTAATTCACCCCTCCACTTT,CASSLGTGGSNSPLHF
TRBV11-3,15,TRBJ2-2,few,-,TGTGCCAGCAGCCACTTGAGGGTAATGACCGGGGAGCTGTTTTTT,CASSHLRVMTGELFF
TRBV3-1,15,TRBJ1-6,-,-,TGTGCCAGCAGCCAAGGGCGCAGTTATAATTCACCCCTCCACTTT,CASSQGRSYNSPLHF
TRBV4-1,17,TRBJ2-1,-,-,TGCGCCAGCAGCCAAGGCCCCGGGACCATCTCCTACAATGAGCAGTTCTTC,CASSQGPGTISYNEQFF
TRBV9,18,TRBJ2-6,-,TRBD1,TGTGCCAGCAACAAAAAAAGGACAGGGGGCTCTGGGGCCAACGTCCTGACTTTC,CASNKKRTGGSGANVLTF
TRBV29-1,12,TRBJ1-2,-,-,TGCAGCGTTGAAGACGGGGGATATGGCTACACCTTC,CSVEDGGYGYTF
TRBV5-4,13,TRBJ1-2,few,-,TGTGCCAGCAGCGGGGGGACCGGTTCTGGCTACACCTTC,CASSGGTGSGYTF
TRBV6-2/TRBV6-3,16,TRBJ1-5,-,TRBD1,TGTGCCAGCAGTGCCCGACAGGGGGGTGACAATCAGCCCCAGCATTTT,CASSARQGGDNQPQHF
TRBV7-6,13,TRBJ2-5,-,-,TGTGCCAGCAGCGACAGGTTCCAAGAGACCCAGTACTTC,CASSDRFQETQYF
TRBV13,18,TRBJ2-3,-,TRBD2,TGTGCCAGCAGCCCGGGACTAGCGGAACCCCCTAGCACAGATACGCAGTATTTT,CASSPGLAEPPSTDTQYF
TRBV12-3/TRBV12-4,17,TRBJ2-2,many,-,TGTGCCAGCAGCCCGGGACCGCCCTGGACTTACACCGGGGAGCTGTTTTTT,CASSPGPPWTYTGELFF
TRBV7-2,14,TRBJ1-5,few,-,TGTGCCAGCAGCTTAGCCCTGCGAGGGCAGCCCCAGCATTTT,CASSLALRGQPQHF